These 9 T cell receptor beta chains came from one sample sequenced in a study of T cells after yellow fever vaccination. TCRdb used MiXCR to reprocess the 5' RACE reads, holding one entry per CDR3 protein. The data contain more than 15,000 distinct CDR3 sequences, over 3.5% of them singletons. This specimen consisted of PBMCs, either bulk or a sorted T-cell subset (CD4+, CD8+, memory, or dextramer-sorted; not recorded which), obtained 15 days after the yellow fever booster vaccination. These receptors were collected from a man aged 30 to 45 who received the YFV17D yellow fever vaccine.

This clonotype was seen many times. The rearrangement links TRBV27 to TRBJ2-3; D possibly corresponds to TRBD1 (5 bases). The CDR3 spans 16 residues. Germline V lookup: CDR1 MNHEY, CDR2 SMNVEV (reference sequence). Trimming cost V 2 bases and J 2 bases, with 14 bases left between them. The CDR3 DNA follows: TGTGCCAGCAGTTTAGGGCCAGGGATCCCCACAGATACGCAGTATTTT. It encodes CASSLGPGIPTDTQYF.

There are many counts of this clonotype. The chain is built from TRBV5-5 and TRBJ2-5; D remains unclear. The CDR3 spans 12 residues. The V gene lost 2 bases and the J gene lost 2 bases, with 4 bases spanning the gap. CDR1 and CDR2 from the germline V gene are SGHKS and YYEKEE (reference sequence). CDR3 amino acids: CASSFPQETQYF. The DNA of the CDR3 is TGTGCCAGCAGCTTTCCTCAAGAGACCCAGTACTTC.

This clonotype was seen a few times. This may arise from a read error, as a much more abundant clone is one base away. The gene calls are TRBV27 and TRBJ2-1; D not resolved. CDR3 size: 11 residues. V lost 5 bases to trimming and J lost 10 bases, with 9 bases between them. Germline V gene data show CDR1 as MNHEY and CDR2 as SMNVEV (reference sequence). The CDR3 DNA follows: TGTGCCAGCAGTCGCGGATGGGAGCAGTTCTTC. Translating gives CASSRGWEQFF.

The table lists this clonotype with many counts. The chain joins TRBV11-2 to TRBJ2-1; TRBD2 agrees at 8 bases. Germline V gives CDR1 SGHAT, CDR2 FQNNGV. Losses at the gene ends were 2 bases for V and 5 bases for J; bases not matched to a gene: 11. This CDR3 is built from 17 residues. CDR3 residues: CASSLYPGTSSHNEQFF. The DNA of the CDR3 is TGTGCCAGCAGCTTATATCCGGGGACTAGTTCTCACAATGAGCAGTTCTTC.

This clonotype was found many times. CDR3 DNA sequence: TGTGCCAGCAGTTCAGCGGACCCTTATGACGAGCAGTACTTC. It specifies CASSSADPYDEQYF. This chain uses TRBV7-3 with TRBJ2-7, with D possibly TRBD2 on 5 matching bases. The germline CDR1 and CDR2 sequences are SGHTA and FQGTGA. V dropped 6 bases and J dropped 5 bases, with 17 bases sitting between them. This CDR3 spans 14 amino acids.

J is TRBJ2-5 and V is TRBV3-1; 13 bases are a match to TRBD2. Unmatched junction bases numbered 14, after V lost 10 bases and J lost 3 bases. The length of the CDR3 is 17 residues. From germline, CDR1 is LGHDT and CDR2 YNNKEL (reference sequence). CDR3 DNA: TGTGCCACCTGCCAGGAACTAGCGGGAGGGCTCAAAGAGACCCAGTACTTC. This codes for CATCQELAGGLKETQYF.

This clonotype is medium-sized (0.01 to 0.1%). The V call is TRBV7-6, the J call TRBJ2-2; a possible D gene is TRBD2 (6 bases). Germline CDR1 reads SGHVS; CDR2 reads FNYEAQ. Trimming stripped 5 bases from V and 4 bases from J, with 8 bases between. This CDR3 is 13 amino acids long. The CDR3 region has the DNA TGTGCCAGCAGCCTCGGGAGCACCGGGGAGCTGTTTTTT. Translation gives CASSLGSTGELFF.

In this sample, this clonotype turned up many times. The chain carries TRBV7-2 and TRBJ1-1; 10 bases fit TRBD1. The CDR3 is made up of 15 amino acids. Germline-derived CDR1 and CDR2 are SGHTA and FQGNSA. V shed 1 base and J 5 bases; nucleotides not matched to a gene: 4. CDR3 coding DNA: TGTGCCAGCAGCTTAGTGGGGACAGGGGTGACTGAAGCTTTCTTT. As protein: CASSLVGTGVTEAFF.

By its share, this clonotype is medium-sized (0.01 to 0.1%). V usage is TRBV6-2 or TRBV6-3 and J usage is TRBJ2-2; D remains unclear. The V gene lost 8 bases and the J gene lost 6 bases, with 13 bases spanning the gap. CDR3 size: 13 residues. Germline V gene sequence: CDR1 MNHEY, CDR2 SVGEGT. For the CDR3, the DNA is TGTGCCAGCGGCGACATGGTTCCCGGGGAGCTGTTTTTT. Translating it yields CASGDMVPGELFF.